The rows below give T cell receptor beta chains drawn from one sample of a study of T cell responses to AZD1222 COVID-19 vaccine. The assay was immunoSEQ multiplex PCR, and TCRdb's table has in-frame clones only and misses some. The sample has some 170,000 clones; just under 90% are singletons. The specimen comprised peripheral blood, sampled 28 days after the second dose of the MenACWY control vaccine. Receptors were obtained from an adult who received the MenACWY meningococcal vaccine as a control. Both conserved end residues are part of each CDR3. A D gene is named only where the DNA matches it firmly. Clone size is given for some rows only: seen once, a few or many times, or a class if the clone is expanded.

CDR3	DNA	J	length	V	size	D
CASSPRIHSGNTIYF	TGTGCCAGCAGCCCCCGGATCCACTCTGGAAACACCATATATTTT	TRBJ1-3	15	TRBV7-2	.	.
CASSRTAGGHEKLFF	TGTGCCAGCAGCCGAACTGCAGGGGGCCATGAAAAACTGTTTTTT	TRBJ1-4	15	TRBV28	.	TRBD1
CASAGGQRTEAFF	TGTGCCAGCGCGGGGGGGCAGCGAACTGAAGCTTTCTTT	TRBJ1-1	13	TRBV2	.	.
CASSLVGGLDYGYTF	TGCGCCAGCAGCTTGGTGGGGGGACTTGACTATGGCTACACCTTC	TRBJ1-2	15	TRBV5-1	few	.
CASSMVQGVVDEQFF	TGTGCCAGTAGTATGGTACAGGGTGTAGTCGATGAGCAGTTCTTC	TRBJ2-1	15	TRBV19	.	.
CASSGDSGETQYF	TGTGCCAGTAGTGGTGACTCGGGGGAGACCCAGTACTTC	TRBJ2-5	13	TRBV19	.	.
CASSFGGTGGDEQFF	TGTGCCAGCAGCTTTGGGGGGACAGGGGGCGATGAGCAGTTCTTC	TRBJ2-1	15	TRBV11-3	.	TRBD1
CASRELAKNIQYF	TGCGCCAGCAGAGAGCTAGCCAAAAACATTCAGTACTTC	TRBJ2-4	13	TRBV4-1	.	.
CAWIEGRSYGYTF	TGTGCCTGGATTGAGGGGCGCAGCTATGGCTACACCTTC	TRBJ1-2	13	TRBV30	once	.
CAISPFRGSGGPQETQYF	TGTGCCATCAGCCCTTTTAGAGGTAGCGGGGGGCCCCAAGAGACCCAGTACTTC	TRBJ2-5	18	TRBV10-3	.	TRBD2
CATSQSPNTGELFF	TGTGCCACCAGTCAATCCCCGAACACCGGGGAGCTGTTTTTT	TRBJ2-2	14	TRBV24-1	.	.
CASSQSKGLTDTQYF	TGCGCCAGCAGCCAAAGTAAGGGCTTAACAGATACGCAGTATTTT	TRBJ2-3	15	TRBV4-1	.	.
CASSFYNSGRADNEQFF	TGTGCCAGCAGTTTCTACAATAGCGGGAGGGCCGACAATGAGCAGTTCTTC	TRBJ2-1	17	TRBV28	.	TRBD2
CASSPASDNEKLFF	TGTGCCAGCTCACCCGCTAGCGATAATGAAAAACTGTTTTTT	TRBJ1-4	14	TRBV18	.	.
CASSRRDSTNNEQFF	TGTGCCAGCAGCCGCCGGGACTCTACGAACAATGAGCAGTTCTTC	TRBJ2-1	15	TRBV7-2	.	.